This T cell receptor (beta chain) was sequenced for a study of radiotherapy plus CTLA-4 blockade in lung cancer. Overall study: Of all patients, approximately 20% responded objectively and 25% to 40% showed disease control.

Germline assignment: CDR1 SGHVS and CDR2 FQNEAQ. The CDR3 length is 15 residues. V shed 4 bases and J 5 bases; nucleotides not matched to a gene: 4. Study conclusions and caveats: Blood saw expansion of tumor-derived TCR clones after radiotherapy plus ipilimumab.

Method: immunoSEQ multiplex PCR; TCRdb's copy keeps in-frame clones and lacks some. Of about 80,000 clones detected, approximately 80% appear once; the ten largest clones hold about 0.79%. As for this clone: Its antigen is currently unknown.

This chain connects TRBV7-8 to TRBJ1-6; the match to TRBD1 covers 8 bases. Sequences were derived from peripheral blood, sampled from a patient treated with radiotherapy plus ipilimumab. The source of this sequence is a human donor with non-small cell lung cancer who had stable disease on radiotherapy plus ipilimumab. CDR3 DNA: TGTGCCAGCAGCTCGACAGGGGCTAATAATTCACCCCTCCACTTT. Its translation: CASSSTGANNSPLHF.